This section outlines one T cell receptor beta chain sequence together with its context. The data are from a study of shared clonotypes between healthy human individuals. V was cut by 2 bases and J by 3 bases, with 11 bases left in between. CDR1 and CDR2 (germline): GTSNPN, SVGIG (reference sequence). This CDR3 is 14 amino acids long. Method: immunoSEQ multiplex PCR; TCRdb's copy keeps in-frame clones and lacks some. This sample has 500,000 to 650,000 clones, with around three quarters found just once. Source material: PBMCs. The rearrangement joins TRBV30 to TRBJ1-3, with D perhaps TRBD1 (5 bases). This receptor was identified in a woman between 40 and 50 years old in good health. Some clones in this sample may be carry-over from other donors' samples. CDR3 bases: TGTGCCTGGAGTCCCAGGGAGGGTGGAAACACCATATATTTT. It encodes CAWSPREGGNTIYF.